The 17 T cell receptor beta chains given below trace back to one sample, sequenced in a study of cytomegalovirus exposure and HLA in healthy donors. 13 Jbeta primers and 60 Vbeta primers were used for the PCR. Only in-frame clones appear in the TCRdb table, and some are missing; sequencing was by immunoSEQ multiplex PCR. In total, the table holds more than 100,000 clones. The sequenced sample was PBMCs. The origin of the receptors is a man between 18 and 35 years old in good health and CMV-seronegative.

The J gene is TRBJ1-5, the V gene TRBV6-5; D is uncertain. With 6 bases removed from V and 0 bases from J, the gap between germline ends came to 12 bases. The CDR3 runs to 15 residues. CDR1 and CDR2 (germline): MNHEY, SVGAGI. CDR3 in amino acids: CASRLTYYSNQPQHF. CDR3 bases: TGTGCCAGCAGACTCACCTACTATAGCAATCAGCCCCAGCATTTT.

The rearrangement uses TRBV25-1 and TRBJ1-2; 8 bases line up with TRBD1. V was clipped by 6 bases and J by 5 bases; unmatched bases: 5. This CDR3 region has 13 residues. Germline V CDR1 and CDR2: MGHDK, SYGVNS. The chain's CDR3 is CASSVDRGYGYTF. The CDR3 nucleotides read TGTGCCAGCAGCGTAGACAGGGGTTATGGCTACACCTTC.

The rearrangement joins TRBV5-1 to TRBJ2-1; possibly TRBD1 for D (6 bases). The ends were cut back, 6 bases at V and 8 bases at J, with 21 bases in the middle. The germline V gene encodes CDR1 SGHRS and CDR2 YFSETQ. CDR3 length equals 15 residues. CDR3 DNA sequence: TGCGCCAGCACCCCTCGAGGGCAGGGGAAGGATGAGCAGTTCTTC. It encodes CASTPRGQGKDEQFF.

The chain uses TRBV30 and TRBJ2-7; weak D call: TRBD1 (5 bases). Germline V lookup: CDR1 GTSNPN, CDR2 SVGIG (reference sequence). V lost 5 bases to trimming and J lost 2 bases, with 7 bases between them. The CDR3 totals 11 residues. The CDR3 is CAWGHAYEQYF. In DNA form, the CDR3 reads TGTGCCTGGGGACATGCCTACGAGCAGTACTTC.

The CDR3 DNA sequence: TGTGCCAGCAGTTCAACAGGGTTCGTGAACACTGAAGCTTTCTTT. Translated: CASSSTGFVNTEAFF. V and J are TRBV28 and TRBJ1-1, with a weak D call TRBD1 (6 bases). The CDR3 totals 15 residues. In germline, CDR1 is MDHEN, CDR2 SYDVKM. Trimming took off 4 bases at V and 0 bases at J, with 12 bases between the two ends.

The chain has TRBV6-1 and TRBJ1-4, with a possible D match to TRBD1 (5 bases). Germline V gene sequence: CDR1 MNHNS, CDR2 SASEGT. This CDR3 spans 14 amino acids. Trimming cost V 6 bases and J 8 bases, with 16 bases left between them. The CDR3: CASRKQGLGEKLFF. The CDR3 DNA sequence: TGTGCCAGCAGAAAGCAGGGTTTGGGAGAAAAACTGTTTTTT.

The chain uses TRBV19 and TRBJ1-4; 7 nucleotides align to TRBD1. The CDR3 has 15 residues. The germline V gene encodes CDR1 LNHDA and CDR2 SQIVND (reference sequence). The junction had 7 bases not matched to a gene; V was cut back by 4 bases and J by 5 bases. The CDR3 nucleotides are TGTGCCAGTAGTAAGTCGGACAGGCTGAATGAAAAACTGTTTTTT. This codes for CASSKSDRLNEKLFF.

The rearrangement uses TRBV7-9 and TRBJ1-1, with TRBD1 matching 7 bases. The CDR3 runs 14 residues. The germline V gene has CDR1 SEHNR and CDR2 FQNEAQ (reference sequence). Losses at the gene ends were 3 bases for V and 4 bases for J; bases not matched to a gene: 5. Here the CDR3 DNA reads TGTGCCAGCAGCTTCAAACAGGGGATCACTGAAGCTTTCTTT. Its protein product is CASSFKQGITEAFF. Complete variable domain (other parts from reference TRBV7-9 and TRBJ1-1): DTGVSQNPRHKITKRGQNVTFRCDPISEHNRLYWYRQTLGQGPEFLTYFQNEAQLEKSRLLSDRFSAERPKGSFSTLEIQRTEQGDSAMYLCASSFKQGITEAFFGQGTRLTVV.

CDR3 nucleotides: TGTGCCAGCAGCTTAGCCCGGGAGAGGTCCTACGAGCAGTACTTC. This gives the protein CASSLARERSYEQYF. This chain uses TRBV13 with TRBJ2-7, with a tentative D call TRBD2 (6 bases). This CDR3 comprises 15 residues. The germline CDR1 and CDR2 sequences are PRHDT and FYEKMQ (reference sequence). V was cut by 1 base and J by 1 base, with 11 bases left in between.

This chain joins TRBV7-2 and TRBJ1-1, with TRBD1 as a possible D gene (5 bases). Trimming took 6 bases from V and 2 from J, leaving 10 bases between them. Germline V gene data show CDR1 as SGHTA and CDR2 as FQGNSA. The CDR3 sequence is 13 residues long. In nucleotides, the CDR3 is TGTGCCAGCAGTGGGGGGAAAAACACTGAAGCTTTCTTT. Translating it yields CASSGGKNTEAFF.

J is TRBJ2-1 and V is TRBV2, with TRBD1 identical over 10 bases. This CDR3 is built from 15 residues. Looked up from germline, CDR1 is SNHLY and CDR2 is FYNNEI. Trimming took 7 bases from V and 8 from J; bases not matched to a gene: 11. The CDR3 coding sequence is TGTGCCAGCATTGCCGGGACAGGGGTTGCCTATGAGCAGTTCTTC. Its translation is CASIAGTGVAYEQFF.

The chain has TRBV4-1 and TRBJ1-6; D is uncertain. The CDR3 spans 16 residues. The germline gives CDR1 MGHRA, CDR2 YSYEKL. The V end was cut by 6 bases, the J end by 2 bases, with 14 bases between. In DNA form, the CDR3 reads TGCGCCAGCAGTCCGAAGGGAGGGCCCTATAATTCACCCCTCCACTTT. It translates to CASSPKGGPYNSPLHF.

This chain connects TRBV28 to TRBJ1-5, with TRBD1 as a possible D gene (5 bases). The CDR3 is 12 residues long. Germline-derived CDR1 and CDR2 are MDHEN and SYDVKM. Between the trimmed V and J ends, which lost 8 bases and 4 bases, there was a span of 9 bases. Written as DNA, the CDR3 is TGTGCCAGCGGGGGGGGAAATCAGCCCCAGCATTTT. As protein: CASGGGNQPQHF.

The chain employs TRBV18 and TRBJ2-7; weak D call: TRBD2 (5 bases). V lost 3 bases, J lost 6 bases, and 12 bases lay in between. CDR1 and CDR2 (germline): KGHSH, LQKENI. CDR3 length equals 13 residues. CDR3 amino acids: CASSPRDASEQYF. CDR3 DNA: TGTGCCAGCTCACCCCGGGATGCCTCCGAGCAGTACTTC.

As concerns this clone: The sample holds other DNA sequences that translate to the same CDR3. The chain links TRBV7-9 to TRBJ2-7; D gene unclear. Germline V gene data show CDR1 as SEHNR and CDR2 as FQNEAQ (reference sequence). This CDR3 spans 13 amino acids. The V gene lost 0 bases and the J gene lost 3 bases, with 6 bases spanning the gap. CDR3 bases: TGTGCCAGCAGCTTAGCCACCGGCTACGAGCAGTACTTC. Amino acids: CASSLATGYEQYF.

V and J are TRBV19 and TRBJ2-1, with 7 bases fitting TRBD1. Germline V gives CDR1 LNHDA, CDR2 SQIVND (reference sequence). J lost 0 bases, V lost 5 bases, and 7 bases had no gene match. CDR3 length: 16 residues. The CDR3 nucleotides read TGTGCCAGTAGTTATCCCAGGGGGAGCTCCTACAATGAGCAGTTCTTC. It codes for CASSYPRGSSYNEQFF.

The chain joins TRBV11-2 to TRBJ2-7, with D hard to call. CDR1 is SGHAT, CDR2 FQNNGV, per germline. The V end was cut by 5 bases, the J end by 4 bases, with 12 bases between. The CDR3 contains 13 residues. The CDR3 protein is CASSPTHYYEQYF. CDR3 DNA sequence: TGTGCCAGCAGCCCCACCCACTATTACGAGCAGTACTTC.